This TCR beta chain was captured by sequencing in a study of graft-versus-host responses after intestinal transplantation. With V trimmed by 5 bases and J by 3 bases, 8 bases remained unmatched. There are 15 residues in the CDR3. Looked up from germline, CDR1 is SNHLY and CDR2 is FYNNEI. Assay: immunoSEQ multiplex PCR; the TCRdb copy retains only in-frame clones and omits some. The sample yields 13,000 to 15,000 clones, roughly a third seen once. The culture paired approximately 200,000 irradiated violet-dye-labeled stimulators with approximately 200,000 CFSE-labeled responders. This clone is classed as medium-sized.

The chain is built from TRBV2 and TRBJ2-7, with 9 positions matching TRBD2. This sequence originates from a human patient who received an intestinal transplant. Source: alloreactive CD4+ T cells from a mixed lymphocyte reaction culture, taken before intestinal transplant. Indicated subset: CFSE-low proliferating T cells sorted from approximately 6-day pre-transplant mixed lymphocyte reaction (GvH or HvG direction). In DNA, the CDR3 is TGTGCCAGCAGTCCTCTTGCTAGCGGGATCTACGAGCAGTACTTC. Encoded protein: CASSPLASGIYEQYF. Using reference TRBV2 and TRBJ2-7 for the parts outside the CDR3, the full variable domain is EPEVTQTPSHQVTQMGQEVILRCVPISNHLYFYWYRQILGQKVEFLVSFYNNEISEKSEIFDDQFSVERPDGSNFTLKIRSTKLEDSAMYFCASSPLASGIYEQYFGPGTRLTVT.